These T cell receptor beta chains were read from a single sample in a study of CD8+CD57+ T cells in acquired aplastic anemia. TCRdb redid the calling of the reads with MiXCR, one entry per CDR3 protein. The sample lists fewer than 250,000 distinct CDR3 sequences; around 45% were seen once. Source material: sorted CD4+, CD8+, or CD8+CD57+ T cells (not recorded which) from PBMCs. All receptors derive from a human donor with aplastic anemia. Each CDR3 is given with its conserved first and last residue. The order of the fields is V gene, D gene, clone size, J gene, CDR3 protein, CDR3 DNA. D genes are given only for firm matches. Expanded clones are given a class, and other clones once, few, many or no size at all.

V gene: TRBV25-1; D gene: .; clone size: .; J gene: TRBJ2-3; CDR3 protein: CASSAELADTQYF; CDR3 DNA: TGTGCCAGCAGCGCGGAGCTCGCAGATACGCAGTACTTT
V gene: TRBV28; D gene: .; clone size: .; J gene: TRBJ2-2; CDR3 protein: CASSWSGTGELFF; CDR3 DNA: TGTGCCAGCAGTTGGTCGGGCACCGGGGAGCTGTTTTTT
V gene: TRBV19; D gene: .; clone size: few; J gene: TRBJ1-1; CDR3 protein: CASALHTAAEAFF; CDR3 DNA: TGTGCCAGTGCGCTTCATACGGCCGCTGAAGCTTTCTTT
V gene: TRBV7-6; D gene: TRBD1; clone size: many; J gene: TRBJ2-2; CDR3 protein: CASRPSGTGDTGELFF; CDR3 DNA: TGTGCCAGCCGCCCGTCCGGGACAGGTGACACCGGGGAGCTGTTTTTT
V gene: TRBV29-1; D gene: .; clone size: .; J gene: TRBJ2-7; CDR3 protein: CASGQGAGVGEQYF; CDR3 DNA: TGCGCCAGCGGCCAAGGCGCTGGTGTGGGCGAGCAGTACTTC
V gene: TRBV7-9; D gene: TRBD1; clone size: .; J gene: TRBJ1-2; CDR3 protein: CASSTTGTGGYGYTF; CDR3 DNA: TGTGCCAGCAGCACCACCGGGACAGGAGGCTATGGCTACACCTTC
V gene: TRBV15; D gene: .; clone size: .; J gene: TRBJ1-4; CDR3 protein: CATSRGRVLKKLFF; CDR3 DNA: TGTGCCACCAGCAGAGGAAGGGTTTTGAAAAAACTGTTTTTT
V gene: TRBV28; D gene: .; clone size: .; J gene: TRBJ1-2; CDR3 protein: CASSLGYAQLSYGYTF; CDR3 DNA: TGTGCCAGCAGTTTAGGATACGCCCAACTGTCGTATGGCTACACCTTC
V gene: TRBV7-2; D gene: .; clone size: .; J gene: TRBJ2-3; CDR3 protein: CASSLGSRDTQYF; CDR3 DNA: TGTGCCAGCAGTTTGGGGTCCCGGGATACGCAGTATTTT
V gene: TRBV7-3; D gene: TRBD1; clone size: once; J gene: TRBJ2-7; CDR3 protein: CASSSSPGTAHF; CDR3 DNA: TGTGCCAGCAGCTCCTCCCCCGGGACAGCGCACTTC
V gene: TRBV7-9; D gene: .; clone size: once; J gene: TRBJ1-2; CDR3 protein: CASKSLYTHGYTF; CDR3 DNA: TGTGCCAGCAAGTCTCTTTACACCCATGGCTACACCTTC
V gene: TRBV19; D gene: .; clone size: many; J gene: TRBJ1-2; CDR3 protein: CASSIGYNYGYTF; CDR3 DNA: TGTGCCAGTAGTATAGGGTACAACTATGGCTACACCTTC
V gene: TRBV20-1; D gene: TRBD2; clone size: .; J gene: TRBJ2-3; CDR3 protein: CSARVGGGVGDTQYF; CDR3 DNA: TGCAGTGCTAGAGTCGGCGGGGGGGTGGGGGATACGCAGTATTTT
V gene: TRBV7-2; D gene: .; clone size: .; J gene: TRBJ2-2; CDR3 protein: CASSLGRVPNTGELFF; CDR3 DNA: TGTGCCAGCAGCTTAGGGCGAGTACCGAACACCGGGGAGCTGTTTTTT
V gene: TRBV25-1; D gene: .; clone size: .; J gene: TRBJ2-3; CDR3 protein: CASSEPRGGTTQYF; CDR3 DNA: TGTGCCAGCAGTGAACCCCGAGGAGGGACTACGCAGTATTTT
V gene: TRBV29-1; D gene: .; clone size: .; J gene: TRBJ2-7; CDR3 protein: CSATPGVSPPYEQYF; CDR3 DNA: TGCAGCGCTACCCCGGGGGTTTCCCCCCCCTACGAGCAGTACTTC
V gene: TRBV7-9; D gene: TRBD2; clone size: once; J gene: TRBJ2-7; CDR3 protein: CASSFTSGGSSYEQYF; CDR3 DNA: TGTGCCAGCAGCTTCACTTCCGGGGGGAGCTCCTACGAGCAGTACTTC
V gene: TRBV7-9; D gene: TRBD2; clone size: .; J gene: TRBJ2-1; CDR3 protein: CASSPAGGASCLEQFF; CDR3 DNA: TGTGCCAGCAGCCCTGCGGGGGGGGCCAGTTGCTTGGAGCAGTTCTTC
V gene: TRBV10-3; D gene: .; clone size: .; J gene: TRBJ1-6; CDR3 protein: CASRVQGRSPLHF; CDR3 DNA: TGTGCCAGCAGAGTGCAGGGACGTTCACCCCTCCACTTT
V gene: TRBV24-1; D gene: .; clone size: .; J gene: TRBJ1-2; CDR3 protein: CATRVDCQGHYGYTF; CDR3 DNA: TGTGCCACCAGAGTGGACTGCCAGGGGCACTATGGCTACACCTTC
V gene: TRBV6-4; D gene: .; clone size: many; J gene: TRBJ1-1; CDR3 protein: CASSESGGITNTEAFF; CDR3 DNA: TGTGCCAGCAGTGAGTCGGGGGGAATAACGAACACTGAAGCTTTCTTT
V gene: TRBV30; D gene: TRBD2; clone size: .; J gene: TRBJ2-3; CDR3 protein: CAWTAGHTQYF; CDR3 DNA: TGTGCCTGGACAGCGGGGCATACGCAGTATTTT
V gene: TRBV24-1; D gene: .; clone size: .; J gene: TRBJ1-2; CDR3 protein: CATSDFIGAGYTF; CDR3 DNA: TGTGCCACCAGTGATTTTATAGGGGCCGGCTACACCTTC
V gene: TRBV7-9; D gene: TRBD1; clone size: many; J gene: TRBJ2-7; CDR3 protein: CASSPEAGTASYEQYF; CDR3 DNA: TGTGCCAGCAGCCCCGAAGCCGGGACAGCCTCCTACGAGCAGTACTTC
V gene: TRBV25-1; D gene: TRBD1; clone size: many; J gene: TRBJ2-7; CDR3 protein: CASSDYGTDEQYF; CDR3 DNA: TGTGCCAGCAGTGACTACGGGACAGACGAGCAGTACTTC
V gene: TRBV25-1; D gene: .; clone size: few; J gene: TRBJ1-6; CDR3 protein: CASSTVEKVTPVSPLHF; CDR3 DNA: TGTGCCAGCAGTACGGTCGAGAAAGTGACCCCTGTGTCACCCCTCCACTTT
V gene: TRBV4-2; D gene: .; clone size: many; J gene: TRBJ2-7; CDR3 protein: CASSQEVGGRYEQYF; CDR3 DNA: TGTGCCAGCAGCCAAGAAGTAGGCGGGCGCTACGAGCAGTACTTC
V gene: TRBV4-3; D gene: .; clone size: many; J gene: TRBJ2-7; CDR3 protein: CASSQDLGISYEQYF; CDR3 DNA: TGCGCCAGCAGCCAAGATCTTGGCATCAGCTACGAGCAGTACTTC
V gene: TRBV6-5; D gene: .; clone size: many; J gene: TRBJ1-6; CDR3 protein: CASSQDSSYNSPLHF; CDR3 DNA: TGTGCCAGCAGTCAAGACAGCTCCTATAATTCACCCCTCCACTTT
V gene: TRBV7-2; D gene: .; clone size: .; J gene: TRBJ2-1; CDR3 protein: CASSQGGAINEQFF; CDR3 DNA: TGTGCCAGCAGCCAGGGAGGCGCGATCAATGAGCAGTTCTTC
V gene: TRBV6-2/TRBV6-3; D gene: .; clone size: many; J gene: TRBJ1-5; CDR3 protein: CASRPDSSNQPQHF; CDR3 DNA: TGTGCCAGCAGACCCGACAGTAGCAATCAGCCCCAGCATTTT
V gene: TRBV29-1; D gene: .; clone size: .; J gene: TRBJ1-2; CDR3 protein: CSVDRGSYGYTF; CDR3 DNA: TGCAGCGTTGATAGAGGGAGCTATGGCTACACCTTC
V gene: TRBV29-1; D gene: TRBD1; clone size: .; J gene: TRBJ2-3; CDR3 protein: CSVNSRQGGFTDTQYF; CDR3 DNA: TGCAGCGTTAATTCTCGACAGGGTGGGTTCACAGATACGCAGTATTTT